Shown below are 4 T cell receptor beta chains from a single sample sequenced in a study of T cell changes during pregnancy in multiple sclerosis. Clones were read by immunoSEQ multiplex PCR, and TCRdb kept only the in-frame ones, dropping some. The repertoire holds approximately 100,000 clones, with around 93% as singletons. Here the sequenced sample was peripheral blood, taken in the third trimester of pregnancy. The receptors originated from a female donor with multiple sclerosis, enrolled in a pregnancy study.

This chain links TRBV7-2 with TRBJ2-7; 9 nucleotides agree with TRBD1. This CDR3 has 17 amino acids. V gave up 2 bases and J gave up 3 bases; unmatched junction bases: 11. Germline loops: CDR1 SGHTA, CDR2 FQGNSA. The CDR3 DNA reads TGTGCCAGCAGCTTAAAGGCTAGGGGGACAGGGTTCTACGAGCAGTACTTC. It yields the protein CASSLKARGTGFYEQYF.

The CDR3 bases are TGCGCCAGCAGCTTGGACAGTAACTATGGCTACACCTTC. Protein: CASSLDSNYGYTF. V usage is TRBV5-1 and J usage is TRBJ1-2; D not certain. In germline, CDR1 is SGHRS, CDR2 YFSETQ. V was clipped by 0 bases and J by 1 base, with 4 bases between them. The CDR3 length is 13 residues.

The rearrangement links TRBV5-1 to TRBJ2-3; 9 bases line up with TRBD1. J was trimmed by 4 bases and V by 5 bases; bases with no gene match: 5. This CDR3 has 14 amino acids. Germline lookup yields CDR1 SGHRS and CDR2 YFSETQ. The CDR3 region is CASRYTGGADTQYF. CDR3 bases: TGCGCCAGCAGATACACAGGGGGCGCAGATACGCAGTATTTT.

V is TRBV6-5 and J is TRBJ1-4; 8 bases match TRBD1. Germline values: CDR1 MNHEY, CDR2 SVGAGI. The CDR3 has 15 residues. The junction had 5 bases not matched to a gene; V was cut back by 3 bases and J by 5 bases. The CDR3 is CASSYGRTGNEKLFF. The CDR3 nucleotides are TGTGCCAGCAGTTATGGAAGGACAGGGAATGAAAAACTGTTTTTT.